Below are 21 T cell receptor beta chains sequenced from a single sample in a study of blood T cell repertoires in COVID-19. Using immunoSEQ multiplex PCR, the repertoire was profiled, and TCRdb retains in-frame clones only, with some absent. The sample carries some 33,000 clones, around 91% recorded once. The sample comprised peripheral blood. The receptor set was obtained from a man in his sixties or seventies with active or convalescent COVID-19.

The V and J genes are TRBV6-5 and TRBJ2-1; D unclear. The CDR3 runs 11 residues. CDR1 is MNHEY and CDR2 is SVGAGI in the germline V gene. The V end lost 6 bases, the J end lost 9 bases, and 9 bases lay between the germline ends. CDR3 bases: TGTGCCAGCAGATGGGCCCGTGAGCAGTTCTTC. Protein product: CASRWAREQFF.

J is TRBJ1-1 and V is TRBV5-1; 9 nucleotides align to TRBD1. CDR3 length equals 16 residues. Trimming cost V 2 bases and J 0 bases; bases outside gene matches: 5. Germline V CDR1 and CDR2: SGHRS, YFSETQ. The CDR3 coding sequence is TGCGCCAGCAGCTTAATCGGGACAGGGATGAACACTGAAGCTTTCTTT. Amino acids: CASSLIGTGMNTEAFF.

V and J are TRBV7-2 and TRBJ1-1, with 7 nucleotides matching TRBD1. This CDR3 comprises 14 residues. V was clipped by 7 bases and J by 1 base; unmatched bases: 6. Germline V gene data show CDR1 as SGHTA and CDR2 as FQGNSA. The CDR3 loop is CASTRQGQNTEAFF. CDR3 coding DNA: TGTGCCAGCACTCGACAGGGCCAGAACACTGAAGCTTTCTTT.

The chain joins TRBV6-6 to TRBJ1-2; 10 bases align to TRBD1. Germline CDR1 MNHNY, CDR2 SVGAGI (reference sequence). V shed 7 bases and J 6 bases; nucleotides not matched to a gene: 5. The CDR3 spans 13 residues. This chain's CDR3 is CASTRTGGNGYTF. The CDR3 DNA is TGTGCCAGCACCAGGACAGGGGGGAATGGCTACACCTTC.

In nucleotides, the CDR3 is TGTGCCAGCAGCTTAGTGACAGGGATGGATCAGCCCCAGCATTTT. Its translation is CASSLVTGMDQPQHF. The chain uses TRBV7-2 and TRBJ1-5; 7 bases agree with TRBD1. V lost 1 base to trimming and J lost 5 bases; unmatched junction nucleotides: 5. Germline V gene sequence: CDR1 SGHTA, CDR2 FQGNSA. The CDR3 covers 15 residues.

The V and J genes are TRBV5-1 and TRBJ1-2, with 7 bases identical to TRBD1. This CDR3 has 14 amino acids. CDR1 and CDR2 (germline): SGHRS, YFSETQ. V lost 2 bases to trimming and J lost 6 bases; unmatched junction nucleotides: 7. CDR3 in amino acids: CASSFRQGHNGYTF. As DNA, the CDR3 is TGCGCCAGCAGCTTTCGACAGGGTCACAATGGCTACACCTTC.

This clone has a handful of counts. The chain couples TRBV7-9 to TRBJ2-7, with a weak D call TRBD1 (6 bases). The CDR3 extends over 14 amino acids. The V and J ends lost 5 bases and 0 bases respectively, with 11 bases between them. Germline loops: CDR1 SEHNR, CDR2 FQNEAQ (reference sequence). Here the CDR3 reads CASSRQELSYEQYF. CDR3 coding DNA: TGTGCCAGCAGCAGACAGGAGCTCTCCTACGAGCAGTACTTC.

The CDR3 region has the DNA TGTGCCAGCAGTACACAGGGGGGAGGTTCACCCCTCCACTTT. This sequence encodes CASSTQGGGSPLHF. The chain employs TRBV2 and TRBJ1-6, with 8 positions matching TRBD1. This CDR3 is built from 14 residues. Germline assignment: CDR1 SNHLY and CDR2 FYNNEI. The J segment lost 9 bases and the V segment lost 5 bases, leaving 6 bases of the junction unmatched.

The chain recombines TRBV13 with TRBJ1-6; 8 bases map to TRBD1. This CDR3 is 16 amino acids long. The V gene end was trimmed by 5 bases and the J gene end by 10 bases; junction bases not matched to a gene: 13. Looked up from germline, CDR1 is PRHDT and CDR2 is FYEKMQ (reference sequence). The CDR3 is CASSRRGQGIVSPLHF. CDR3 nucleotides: TGTGCCAGCAGCAGGAGAGGACAGGGAATAGTATCACCCCTCCACTTT.

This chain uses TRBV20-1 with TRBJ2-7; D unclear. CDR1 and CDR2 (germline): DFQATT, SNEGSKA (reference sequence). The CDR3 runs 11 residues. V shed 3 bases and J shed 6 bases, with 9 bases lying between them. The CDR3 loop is CSASPSTEQYF. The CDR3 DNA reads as TGCAGTGCTAGCCCAAGCACCGAGCAGTACTTC.

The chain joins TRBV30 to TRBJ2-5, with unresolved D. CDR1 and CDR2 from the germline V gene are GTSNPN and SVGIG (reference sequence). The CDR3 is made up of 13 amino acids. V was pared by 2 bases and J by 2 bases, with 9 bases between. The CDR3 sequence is CAWSPTWQETQYF. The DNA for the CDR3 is TGTGCCTGGAGTCCCACTTGGCAAGAGACCCAGTACTTC.

The CDR3 coding sequence is TGTGCCAGCTCACGTCCCCCGGGGGGAGCTTTCTTT. Translated: CASSRPPGGAFF. The chain carries TRBV18 and TRBJ1-1, with D possibly TRBD1 on 5 matching bases. V lost 4 bases, J lost 10 bases, and 13 bases lay in between. The germline gives CDR1 KGHSH, CDR2 LQKENI. The CDR3 spans 12 residues. The variable domain in full, completed from reference TRBV18 and TRBJ1-1, reads NAGVMQNPRHLVRRRGQEARLRCSPMKGHSHVYWYRQLPEEGLKFMVYLQKENIIDESGMPKERFSAEFPKEGPSILRIQQVVRGDSAAYFCASSRPPGGAFFGQGTRLTVV.

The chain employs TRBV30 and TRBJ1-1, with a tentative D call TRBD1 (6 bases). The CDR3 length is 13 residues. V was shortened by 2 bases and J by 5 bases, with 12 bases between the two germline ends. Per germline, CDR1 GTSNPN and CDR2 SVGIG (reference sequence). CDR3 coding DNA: TGTGCCTGGAGTCCTGGACAGAGAACTGAAGCTTTCTTT. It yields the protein CAWSPGQRTEAFF.

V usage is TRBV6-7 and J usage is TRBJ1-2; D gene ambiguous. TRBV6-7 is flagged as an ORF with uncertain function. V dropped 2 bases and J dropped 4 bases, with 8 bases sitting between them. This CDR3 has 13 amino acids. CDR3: CASSYPQSYGYTF. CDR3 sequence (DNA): TGTGCCAGCAGTTACCCTCAGTCCTATGGCTACACCTTC.

Written as DNA, the CDR3 is TGTGCCAGCAGTACAGGGGTGAACACTGAAGCTTTCTTT. It codes for CASSTGVNTEAFF. V is TRBV6-5 and J is TRBJ1-1; 7 bases are a match to TRBD1. CDR3 size: 13 residues. V shed 5 bases and J 0 bases; nucleotides not matched to a gene: 0. Germline CDR1 is MNHEY and CDR2 is SVGAGI.

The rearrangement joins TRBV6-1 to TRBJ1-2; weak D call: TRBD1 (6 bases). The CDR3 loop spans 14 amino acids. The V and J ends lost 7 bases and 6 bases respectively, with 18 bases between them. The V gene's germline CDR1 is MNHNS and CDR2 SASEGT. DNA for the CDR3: TGTGCCAGCACCTCACAGGGTATTTTGGATGGCTACACCTTC. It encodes CASTSQGILDGYTF.

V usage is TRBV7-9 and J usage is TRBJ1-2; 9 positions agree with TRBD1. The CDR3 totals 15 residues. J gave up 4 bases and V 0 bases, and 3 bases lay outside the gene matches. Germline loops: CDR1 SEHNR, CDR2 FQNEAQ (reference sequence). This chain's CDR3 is CASSLAGTGSYGYTF. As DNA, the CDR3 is TGTGCCAGCAGCTTAGCGGGGACAGGGAGCTATGGCTACACCTTC.

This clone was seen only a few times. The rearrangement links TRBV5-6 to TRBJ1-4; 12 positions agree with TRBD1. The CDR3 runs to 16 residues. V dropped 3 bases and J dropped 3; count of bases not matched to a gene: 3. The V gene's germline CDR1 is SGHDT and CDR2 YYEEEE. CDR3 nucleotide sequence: TGTGCCAGCAGCTGGGGACAGGGGGCAGCTAATGAAAAACTGTTTTTT. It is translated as CASSWGQGAANEKLFF. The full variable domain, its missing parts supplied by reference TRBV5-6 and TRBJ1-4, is DAGVTQSPTHLIKTRGQQVTLRCSPKSGHDTVSWYQQALGQGPQFIFQYYEEEERQRGNFPDRFSGHQFPNYSSELNVNALLLGDSALYLCASSWGQGAANEKLFFGSGTQLSVL.

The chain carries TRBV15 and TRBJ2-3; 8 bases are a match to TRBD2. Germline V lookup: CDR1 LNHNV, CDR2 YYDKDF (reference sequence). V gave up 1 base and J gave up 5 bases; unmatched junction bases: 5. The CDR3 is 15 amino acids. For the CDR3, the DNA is TGTGCCACCAGCAGAGTCGGGAGGGAAAGAGATACGCAGTATTTT. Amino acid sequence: CATSRVGRERDTQYF.

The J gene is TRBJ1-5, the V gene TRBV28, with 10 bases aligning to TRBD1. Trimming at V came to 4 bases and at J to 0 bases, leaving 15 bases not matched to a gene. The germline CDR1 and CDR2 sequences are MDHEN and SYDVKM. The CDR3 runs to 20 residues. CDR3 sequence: CASSSTGTGVYGYSNQPQHF. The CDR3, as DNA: TGTGCCAGCAGTTCTACCGGGACAGGGGTCTATGGGTATAGCAATCAGCCCCAGCATTTT. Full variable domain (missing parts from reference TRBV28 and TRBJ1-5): DVKVTQSSRYLVKRTGEKVFLECVQDMDHENMFWYRQDPGLGLRLIYFSYDVKMKEKGDIPEGYSVSREKKERFSLILESASTNQTSMYLCASSSTGTGVYGYSNQPQHFGDGTRLSIL.

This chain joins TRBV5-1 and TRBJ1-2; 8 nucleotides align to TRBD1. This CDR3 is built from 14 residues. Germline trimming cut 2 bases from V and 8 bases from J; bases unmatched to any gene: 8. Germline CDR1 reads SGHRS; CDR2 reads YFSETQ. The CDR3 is CASSFPPGQEGYTF. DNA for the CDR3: TGCGCCAGCAGCTTCCCACCGGGACAGGAAGGCTACACCTTC.